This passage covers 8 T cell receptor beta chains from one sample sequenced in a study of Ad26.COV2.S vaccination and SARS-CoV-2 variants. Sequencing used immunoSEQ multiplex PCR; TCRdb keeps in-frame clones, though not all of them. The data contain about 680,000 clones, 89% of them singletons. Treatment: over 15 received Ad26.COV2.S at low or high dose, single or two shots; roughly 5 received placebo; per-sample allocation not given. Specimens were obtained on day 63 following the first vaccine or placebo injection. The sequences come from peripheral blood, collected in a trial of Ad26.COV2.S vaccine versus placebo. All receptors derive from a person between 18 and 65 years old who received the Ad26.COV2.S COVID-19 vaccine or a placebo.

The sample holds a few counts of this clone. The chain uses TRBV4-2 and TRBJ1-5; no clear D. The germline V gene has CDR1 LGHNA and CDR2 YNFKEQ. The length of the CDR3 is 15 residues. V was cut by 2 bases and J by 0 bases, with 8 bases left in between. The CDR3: CASSQLVYSNQPQHF. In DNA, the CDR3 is TGTGCCAGCAGCCAACTTGTCTATAGCAATCAGCCCCAGCATTTT.

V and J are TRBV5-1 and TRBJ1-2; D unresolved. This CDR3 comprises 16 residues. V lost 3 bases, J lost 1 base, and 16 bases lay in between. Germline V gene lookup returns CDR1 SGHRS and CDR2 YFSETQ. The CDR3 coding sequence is TGCGCCAGCAGCTCGAGCGGGCCACCTAGTAACTATGGCTACACCTTC. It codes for CASSSSGPPSNYGYTF.

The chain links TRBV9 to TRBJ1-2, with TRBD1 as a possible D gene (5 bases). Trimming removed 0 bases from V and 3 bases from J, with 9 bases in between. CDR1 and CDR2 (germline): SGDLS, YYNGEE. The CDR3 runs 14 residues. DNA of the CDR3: TGTGCCAGCAGCGTAGCGGGGGACCACTATGGCTACACCTTC. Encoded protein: CASSVAGDHYGYTF.

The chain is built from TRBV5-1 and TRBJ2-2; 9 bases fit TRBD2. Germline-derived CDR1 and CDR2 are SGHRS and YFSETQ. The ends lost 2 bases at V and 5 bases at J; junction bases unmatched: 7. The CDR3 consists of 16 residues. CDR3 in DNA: TGCGCCAGCAGCTTAGAGCGGGGGGCCGTGACCGGGGAGCTGTTTTTT. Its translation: CASSLERGAVTGELFF.

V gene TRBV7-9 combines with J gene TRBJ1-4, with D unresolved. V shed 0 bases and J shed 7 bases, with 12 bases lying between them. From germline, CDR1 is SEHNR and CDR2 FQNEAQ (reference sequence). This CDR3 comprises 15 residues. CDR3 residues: CASSLAGRKSEKLFF. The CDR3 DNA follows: TGTGCCAGCAGCTTAGCAGGGCGCAAGAGTGAAAAACTGTTTTTT.

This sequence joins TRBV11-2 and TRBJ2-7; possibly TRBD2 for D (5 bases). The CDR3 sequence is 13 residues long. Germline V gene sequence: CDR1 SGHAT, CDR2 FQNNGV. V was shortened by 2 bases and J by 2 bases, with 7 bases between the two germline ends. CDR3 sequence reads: CASSLWRTYEQYF. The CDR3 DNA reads TGTGCCAGCAGCTTATGGAGGACCTACGAGCAGTACTTC.

The CDR3 loop reads CASSVIGTGELFF. The CDR3 nucleotides are TGTGCCAGCAGCGTAATCGGCACCGGGGAGCTGTTTTTT. The V gene is TRBV9, the J gene TRBJ2-2; unclear D gene. This CDR3 spans 13 amino acids. Germline V lookup: CDR1 SGDLS, CDR2 YYNGEE. Trimming took off 1 base at V and 4 bases at J, with 5 bases between the two ends.

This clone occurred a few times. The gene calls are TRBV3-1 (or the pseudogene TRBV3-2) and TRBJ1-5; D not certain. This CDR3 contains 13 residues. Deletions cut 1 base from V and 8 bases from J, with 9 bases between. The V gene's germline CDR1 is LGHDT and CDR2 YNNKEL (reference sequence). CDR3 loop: CASSQGPGKPQHF. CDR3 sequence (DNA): TGTGCCAGCAGCCAAGGTCCTGGCAAGCCCCAGCATTTT.